The source of this T cell receptor (beta chain) is a study of CD8 T cells in ankylosing spondylitis. Regarding the study as a whole: A motif in TCR beta, a set of about 8 highly homologous variants, appeared characteristic of ankylosing spondylitis blood. Several of the motif variants were reported before in synovial fluid and blood from reactive arthritis. Significantly higher representation of disease-linked clones was reported for matched ankylosing spondylitis synovial fluid.

Per germline, CDR1 SGHRS and CDR2 YFSETQ. The CDR3 covers 17 residues. V shed 0 bases and J shed 7 bases, with 20 bases lying between them. This clonotype has more than one count but fewer than ten. Its antigen is currently unknown. TCRdb processed the 5' RACE reads anew with MiXCR; each CDR3 protein has one entry. The table records approximately 140,000 distinct CDR3 sequences, roughly 44% of them present only once. Input material: synovial fluid, either unsorted or a sorted T cell fraction (not recorded which). V usage is TRBV5-1 and J usage is TRBJ2-1; the D is unclear. The sequence derives from a male donor with ankylosing spondylitis. This CDR3 reads CASSLAESTLSPNEQFF. The CDR3 DNA is TGCGCCAGCAGCTTGGCCGAATCAACGCTCTCCCCAAATGAGCAGTTCTTC.